The T cell receptor beta chain described here comes from a study of cytomegalovirus exposure and HLA in healthy donors. Study findings and constraints: Analyzed later, most CMV-associated TCR beta chains appeared HLA-restricted.

Donors were ostensibly healthy at sampling, although undocumented immune exposures were probable. 60 Vbeta and 13 Jbeta primers were used in PCR. The authors' processing: Tens of millions of unique TCR beta chains, roughly 11 million of them shared, were counted by a later analysis. Libraries were prepared by immunoSEQ multiplex PCR; TCRdb keeps only in-frame clonotypes and omits some of them. D and trimming were read from the DNA, whereas the V and J calls and clone size are those reported in that table. The table lists about 160,000 clones, around 79% of them singletons, with 2.1% in the top ten. Trimming cost V 1 base and J 4 bases, with 11 bases left between them. Germline V gene sequence: CDR1 LNHDA, CDR2 SQIVND (reference sequence). This CDR3 has 14 amino acids. Details on this clone: No antigen is known for it.

The chain carries TRBV19 and TRBJ2-7; D call uncertain. The TCR comes from a man aged 35-49 years in good health and CMV-seronegative. Sequencing was done on a sample of PBMCs. The CDR3 is CASSIGGSAYEQYF. In nucleotides, the CDR3 is TGTGCCAGTAGTATAGGAGGCTCCGCATACGAGCAGTACTTC. Looking up the rest from reference TRBV19 and TRBJ2-7 gives the full variable domain: DGGITQSPKYLFRKEGQNVTLSCEQNLNHDAMYWYRQDPGQGLRLIYYSQIVNDFQKGDIAEGYSVSREKKESFPLTVTSAQKNPTAFYLCASSIGGSAYEQYFGPGTRLTVT.